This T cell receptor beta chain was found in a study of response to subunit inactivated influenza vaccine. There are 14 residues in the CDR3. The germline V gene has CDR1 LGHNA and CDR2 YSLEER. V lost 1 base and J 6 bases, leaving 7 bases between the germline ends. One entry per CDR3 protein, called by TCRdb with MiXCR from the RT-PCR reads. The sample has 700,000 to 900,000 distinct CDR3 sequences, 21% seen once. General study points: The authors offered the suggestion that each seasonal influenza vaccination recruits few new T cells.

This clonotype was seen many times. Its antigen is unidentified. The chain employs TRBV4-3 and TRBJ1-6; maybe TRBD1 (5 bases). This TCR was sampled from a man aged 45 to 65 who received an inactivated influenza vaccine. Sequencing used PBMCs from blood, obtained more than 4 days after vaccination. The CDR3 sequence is CASSQGQTNSPLHF. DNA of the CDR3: TGCGCCAGCAGCCAAGGACAGACTAATTCACCCCTCCACTTT.